This TCR beta chain was retrieved from a study of T cells in Graves' hyperthyroidism and ophthalmopathy. About the research overall: Before treatment of any kind, peripheral blood was taken at initial diagnosis.

TCR beta CDR3 regions were amplified from RNA. RT-PCR in the first round (using the HTBI primer set) targeted the TCR CDR3. TCRdb passed the multiplex PCR reads through MiXCR, listing each CDR3 protein once. The data show 200,000 or so distinct CDR3 sequences, 17% seen once. V gave up 6 bases and J gave up 8 bases; unmatched junction bases: 8. This CDR3 is 14 amino acids long. Germline-derived CDR1 and CDR2 are KGHDR and SFDVKD. There are a few counts of this clonotype. The rearrangement uses TRBV24-1 and TRBJ2-1; TRBD2 aligns across 8 bases. This clonotype was sampled from a woman in her fifties or sixties with Graves' hyperthyroidism. The sample was blood. The CDR3 sequence: CATSSPGLGDEQFF. CDR3 bases: TGTGCCACCAGTTCACCGGGACTAGGGGATGAGCAGTTCTTC.